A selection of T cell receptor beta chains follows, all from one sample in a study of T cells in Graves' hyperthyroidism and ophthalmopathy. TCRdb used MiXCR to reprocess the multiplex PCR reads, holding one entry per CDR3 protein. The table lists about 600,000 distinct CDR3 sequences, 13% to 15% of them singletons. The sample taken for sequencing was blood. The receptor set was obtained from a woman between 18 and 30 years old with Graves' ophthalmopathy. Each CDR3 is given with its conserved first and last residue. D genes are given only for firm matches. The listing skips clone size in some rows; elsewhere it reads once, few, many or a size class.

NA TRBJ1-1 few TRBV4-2 CASIPSLSNTEAFF TGTGCCAGCATTCCGTCCCTTTCGAACACTGAAGCTTTCTTT
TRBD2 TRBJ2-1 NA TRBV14 CASSQEYGASHFLAGGYNEQFF TGTGCCAGCAGCCAAGAATACGGGGCCAGCCACTTCTTAGCGGGAGGATACAATGAGCAGTTCTTC
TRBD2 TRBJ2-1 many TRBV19 CASSIVPLLAGGSYNEQFF TGTGCCAGTAGTATAGTCCCCCTGCTAGCGGGAGGCTCCTACAATGAGCAGTTCTTC
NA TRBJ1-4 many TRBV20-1 CSATSTNEKLFF TGCAGTGCTACGTCAACTAATGAAAAACTGTTTTTT
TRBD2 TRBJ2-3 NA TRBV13 CASSLRSGRNTDTQYF TGTGCCAGCAGCTTACGTAGCGGGAGGAATACAGATACGCAGTATTTT
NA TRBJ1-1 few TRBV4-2 CASTSGRLTEAFF TGTGCCAGCACCTCAGGGAGGTTGACTGAAGCTTTCTTT
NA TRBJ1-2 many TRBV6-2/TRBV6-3 CASSPRGEGARGYTF TGTGCCAGCAGTCCCCGAGGAGAGGGCGCGAGGGGCTACACCTTC
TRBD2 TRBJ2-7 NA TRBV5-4 CASSRTSGTAEQYF TGTGCCAGCAGCAGGACTAGCGGGACCGCCGAGCAGTACTTC
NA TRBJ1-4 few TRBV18 CASSPEWTNEKLFF TGTGCCAGCTCACCAGAGTGGACTAATGAAAAACTGTTTTTT
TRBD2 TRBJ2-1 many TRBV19 CATGLAGYNEQFF TGTGCCACCGGACTAGCGGGTTACAATGAGCAGTTCTTC
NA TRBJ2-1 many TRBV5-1 CASSGDSPSSYNEQFF TGCGCCAGCAGCGGGGACTCCCCTAGCTCCTACAATGAGCAGTTCTTC
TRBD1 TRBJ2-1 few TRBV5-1 CASSLPPAYDRGGEQFF TGCGCCAGCAGCTTGCCCCCCGCCTATGACAGGGGTGGTGAGCAGTTCTTC
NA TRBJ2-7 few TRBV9 CASSVDRDSYEQYF TGTGCCAGCAGCGTAGACAGGGACTCCTACGAGCAGTACTTC
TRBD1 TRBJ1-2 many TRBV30 CAWSYGTGPYYGYTF TGTGCCTGGAGTTACGGGACAGGGCCCTACTATGGCTACACCTTC
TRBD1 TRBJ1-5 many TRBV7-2 CASSFTGTGGQPQHF TGTGCCAGCAGCTTCACCGGGACAGGAGGTCAGCCCCAGCATTTT
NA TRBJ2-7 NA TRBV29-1 CSVGGTDSYEQYF TGCAGCGTGGGGGGGACAGACTCCTACGAGCAGTACTTC
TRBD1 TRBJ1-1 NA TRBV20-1 CSATGQGAYTEAFF TGCAGTGCTACAGGACAGGGGGCTTACACTGAAGCTTTCTTT
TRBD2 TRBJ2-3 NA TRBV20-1 CSARKAGGSDTQYF TGCAGTGCTAGAAAAGCGGGAGGGTCAGATACGCAGTATTTT
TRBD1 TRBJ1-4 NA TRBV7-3 CASSRTGRFNEKLFF TGTGCCAGCAGCCGGACAGGGCGCTTTAATGAAAAACTGTTTTTT
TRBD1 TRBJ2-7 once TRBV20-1 CSAPSPDRYEQYF TGCAGTGCTCCTTCACCGGACAGGTACGAGCAGTACTTC
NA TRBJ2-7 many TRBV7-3 CASSLNGASYEQYF TGTGCCAGCAGCTTAAACGGAGCGTCCTACGAGCAGTACTTC
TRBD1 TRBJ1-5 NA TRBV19 CASTWTGKGSNQPQHF TGTGCCAGTACCTGGACAGGGAAGGGAAGCAATCAGCCCCAGCATTTT
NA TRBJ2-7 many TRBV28 CASSPRTVSYEQYF TGTGCCAGCAGTCCCCGGACAGTGTCCTACGAGCAGTACTTC